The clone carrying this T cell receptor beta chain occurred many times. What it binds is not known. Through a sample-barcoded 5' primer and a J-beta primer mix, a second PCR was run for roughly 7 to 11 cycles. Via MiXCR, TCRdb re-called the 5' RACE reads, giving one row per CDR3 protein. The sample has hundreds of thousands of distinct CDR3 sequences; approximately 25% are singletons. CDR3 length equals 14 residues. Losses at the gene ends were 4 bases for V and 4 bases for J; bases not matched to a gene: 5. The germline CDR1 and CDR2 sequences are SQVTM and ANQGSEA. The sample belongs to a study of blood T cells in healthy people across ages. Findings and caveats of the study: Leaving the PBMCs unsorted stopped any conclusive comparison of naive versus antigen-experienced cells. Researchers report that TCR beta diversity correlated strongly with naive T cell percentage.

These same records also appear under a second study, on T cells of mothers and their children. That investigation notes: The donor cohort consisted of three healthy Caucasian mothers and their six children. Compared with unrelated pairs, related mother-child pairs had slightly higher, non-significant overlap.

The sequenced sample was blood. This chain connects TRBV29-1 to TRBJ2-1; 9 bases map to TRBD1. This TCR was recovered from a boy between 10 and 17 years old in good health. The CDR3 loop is CSVVGTGRYNEQFF. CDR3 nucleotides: TGCAGCGTTGTCGGGACAGGGAGGTACAATGAGCAGTTCTTC.